This T cell receptor (beta chain) comes out of a study of TIL therapy for anti-PD-1-resistant metastatic lung cancer. The time point here: pre-treatment sample, taken before nivolumab and TIL therapy. Pleural nodules or supraclavicular lymph nodes made up most of the excised metastases sampled. The libraries were made with immunoSEQ v3. TCRdb's copy holds only in-frame clones and misses some; the assay was immunoSEQ multiplex PCR. The top ten hold approximately 5.6% of the sample, which has 50,000 or so clones, less than 75% seen once. This specimen consisted of tumor tissue, obtained at baseline. The clonotype was recovered from a person aged 25 to 85 with non-small cell lung cancer.

The CDR3 coding sequence is TGCGCCAGCAGGATGGGCCGATACGAGCAGTACTTC. The encoded protein is CASRMGRYEQYF. The chain is built from TRBV10-2 and TRBJ2-7; no reliable D call. Trimming left V 6 bases short and J 4 bases short, with 10 bases between. The CDR3 extends over 12 amino acids. The germline gives CDR1 WSHSY, CDR2 SAAADI.